The rows below give T cell receptor beta chains drawn from one sample of a study of T cells in Graves' hyperthyroidism and ophthalmopathy. TCRdb analysed the multiplex PCR reads with MiXCR anew, one entry per CDR3 protein. The data show more than 350,000 distinct CDR3 sequences, about 15% seen once. Sequencing was carried out using blood. The receptors shown here come from a woman in her thirties with Graves' hyperthyroidism. Both conserved end residues are part of each CDR3. D genes are given only for firm matches. Clone size is not always given. Where it is, it says once, few, many or a class for expanded clones.

J gene	V gene	D gene	clone size	CDR3 DNA	CDR3 protein
TRBJ1-1	TRBV11-1	.	few	TGTGCCAGCAGCTTGATAGGGCGACTGGATGAAGCTTTCTTT	CASSLIGRLDEAFF
TRBJ2-5	TRBV3-1	.	many	TGTGCCAGCTTGTTTCGGGGGCAAGAGACCCAGTACTTC	CASLFRGQETQYF
TRBJ1-1	TRBV12-3/TRBV12-4	TRBD1	many	TGTGCCAGCAGTTTAATGCCCGGGACAGGGGGGAACACTGAAGCTTTCTTT	CASSLMPGTGGNTEAFF
TRBJ2-5	TRBV7-6	TRBD1	many	TGTGCCAGCAGCTTAGGTAGACGGACAGGGGCGCAAGAGACCCAGTACTTC	CASSLGRRTGAQETQYF
TRBJ2-7	TRBV28	TRBD2	many	TGTGCCAGCAGTTTACGGCGGGAGGGTAACCACGAGCAGTACTTC	CASSLRREGNHEQYF
TRBJ2-2	TRBV12-3/TRBV12-4	TRBD1	many	TGTGCCAGCAGTCTCCCGGGACAGGTAACCGGGGAGCTGTTTTTT	CASSLPGQVTGELFF
TRBJ1-2	TRBV2	TRBD1	.	TGTGCCACTCAACCGAACCCGGGGACAGCCTATGGCTACACCTTC	CATQPNPGTAYGYTF
TRBJ2-1	TRBV11-2	.	many	TGTGCCAGCAGCTTAACGCTGGGGATGGAACCGAATGAGCAGTTCTTC	CASSLTLGMEPNEQFF
TRBJ2-2	TRBV20-1	TRBD2	.	TGCAGTGCTAGAGCGCTAGCGGGGTACACCGGGGAGCTGTTTTTT	CSARALAGYTGELFF
TRBJ2-5	TRBV6-5	.	many	TGTGCCAGCAGTTACGCAGGGATACTGCAGACCCAGTACTTC	CASSYAGILQTQYF
TRBJ2-7	TRBV20-1	TRBD2	.	TGCAGTGCTAGGCTCTGGACTAGCGAGTTTGGCGAGCAGTACTTC	CSARLWTSEFGEQYF
TRBJ2-3	TRBV11-2	.	.	TGTGCCAGCAGCTTAGTTGGAGGGGGGACTAGCACAGATACGCAGTATTTT	CASSLVGGGTSTDTQYF
TRBJ2-7	TRBV27	.	many	TGTGCCAGCAGTTTATCGGGACTGCTCTACGAGCAGTACTTC	CASSLSGLLYEQYF
TRBJ2-1	TRBV10-3	.	.	TGTGCCATCAATCCGGACCAAAGCCCGGAGCAGTTCTTC	CAINPDQSPEQFF
TRBJ1-5	TRBV18	TRBD1	many	TGTGCCAGCTCACGTACGGGACAGTACCTTAGCAATCAGCCCCAGCATTTT	CASSRTGQYLSNQPQHF
TRBJ2-5	TRBV5-6	.	.	TGTGCCAGCAGCCACCTGTGGCAGGGCCAAGAGACCCAGTACTTC	CASSHLWQGQETQYF
TRBJ1-4	TRBV28	.	.	TGTGCCAGCAGAGCGGGAGGGACGGTGAAGGCTAATGAAAAACTGTTTTTT	CASRAGGTVKANEKLFF
TRBJ1-5	TRBV28	TRBD1	.	TGTGCCAGCAGTAGCCCACAGGGGCACCAGCATTTT	CASSSPQGHQHF
TRBJ2-1	TRBV12-3/TRBV12-4	.	.	TGTGCCAGCACAGGCCCCCCGAATTACAATGAGCAGTTCTTC	CASTGPPNYNEQFF
TRBJ2-1	TRBV20-1	TRBD2	few	TGCAGTGCTAGATCCTGGACTAGCGGGAGATATAATGAGCAGTTCTTC	CSARSWTSGRYNEQFF
TRBJ2-5	TRBV28	TRBD1	many	TGTGCCAGCAGTATTGATTCCGGGACAGAAGAGACCCAGTACTTC	CASSIDSGTEETQYF
TRBJ2-2	TRBV12-3/TRBV12-4	.	few	TGTGCCAGCAGTTTACTTATCACCGGGGAGCTGTTTTTT	CASSLLITGELFF
TRBJ2-6	TRBV20-1	.	few	TGCAGTGCTGGGGACTTTCAGCAGTCTGGGGCCAACGTCCTGACTTTC	CSAGDFQQSGANVLTF
TRBJ2-1	TRBV20-1	.	.	TGCAGTGCTAGAGTTAGGGGTGGGCTAGGAAACTACAATGAGCAGTTCTTC	CSARVRGGLGNYNEQFF
TRBJ2-7	TRBV3-1	TRBD1	many	TGTGCCAGCAGCCAAGGTGGTGGCAGGGGGTCCGAGCAGTACTTC	CASSQGGGRGSEQYF
TRBJ2-1	TRBV18	TRBD1	many	TGTGCCAGCTCACCCCGGGACAGGGTCTATGAGCAGTTCTTC	CASSPRDRVYEQFF
TRBJ1-2	TRBV6-1	TRBD1	few	TGTGCCGGCTGTCCCGGGACAGGGGTTTCCGATGGCTACACCTTC	CAGCPGTGVSDGYTF
TRBJ2-2	TRBV15	TRBD1	few	TGTGCCACCAGCTTAACGGGACAGGGGTCCGGGGAGCTGTTTTTT	CATSLTGQGSGELFF
TRBJ2-5	TRBV5-1	.	.	TGCGCCAGCAGCTTGGCCGCTTCGGGGGAGGAGACCCAGTACTTC	CASSLAASGEETQYF
TRBJ2-1	TRBV2	.	.	TGTGCCAGCAGGCCCCTGGTCAGGGGGGCTAGTAATGAGCAGTTCTTC	CASRPLVRGASNEQFF
TRBJ2-7	TRBV20-1	TRBD2	many	TGCAGTGCCCCCACCGGGACTACAATATCCTACGAGCAGTACTTC	CSAPTGTTISYEQYF
TRBJ2-7	TRBV12-3/TRBV12-4	.	few	TGTGCCAGCACTCCAGGGCCGGGAACCTACGAGCAGTACTTC	CASTPGPGTYEQYF
TRBJ2-1	TRBV6-6	.	few	TGTGCCAGCAGTTACTCGCGAATCCGGAGGACAGCTGGTTACAATGAGCAGTTCTTC	CASSYSRIRRTAGYNEQFF
TRBJ1-1	TRBV4-1	.	many	TGCGCCAGCAGCCAAGCCTCAGGGGTACGGACTGAAGCTTTCTTT	CASSQASGVRTEAFF
TRBJ1-5	TRBV28	.	many	TGTGCCAGCAGTTCCACGGCGGGACGGTTAAGCCAGCCCCAGCATTTT	CASSSTAGRLSQPQHF
TRBJ2-2	TRBV28	.	few	TGTGCCTGCAGACAGACGAACACCGGGGAGCTGTTTTTT	CACRQTNTGELFF
TRBJ2-2	TRBV27	TRBD2	.	TGTGCCAGCAGATCAACGGGACTAGCGGGAGTAGGTGGCGGGGAGCTGTTTTTT	CASRSTGLAGVGGGELFF
TRBJ1-1	TRBV29-1	.	many	TGCAGCGCTCGACAGTCTGAATACACTGAAGCTTTCTTT	CSARQSEYTEAFF
TRBJ2-1	TRBV20-1	TRBD2	.	TGCAGTGCGGCGCGGGAGTATGAGCAGTTCTTC	CSAAREYEQFF
TRBJ1-1	TRBV19	.	few	TGTGCCAGTATTGGCGGGGACGGGAACACTGAAGCTTTCTTT	CASIGGDGNTEAFF
TRBJ2-5	TRBV15	TRBD2	few	TGTGCCACCAGGGCGACTAGCGGGAGTGAGACCCAGTACTTC	CATRATSGSETQYF
TRBJ2-7	TRBV7-6	.	few	TGTGCCAGCAGCTTATGGCCTAGTCGTGCCTACGAGCAGTACTTC	CASSLWPSRAYEQYF
TRBJ2-3	TRBV3-1	.	.	TGTGCCAGCAGCCAAGATCGGTGGACCCCTGGGGACACAGATACGCAGTATTTT	CASSQDRWTPGDTDTQYF
TRBJ2-5	TRBV6-2/TRBV6-3	TRBD2	.	TGTGCCAGCACTACTCCCGGGACTAGCGGGCGGACCCAGTACTTC	CASTTPGTSGRTQYF
TRBJ1-1	TRBV7-2	.	many	TGTGCCAGCAGCCTCTCGGTGGACACTGAAGCTTTCTTT	CASSLSVDTEAFF
TRBJ2-1	TRBV12-3/TRBV12-4	.	many	TGTGCCAGCACCGACCAAACTCTAGCGAATGAGCAGTTCTTC	CASTDQTLANEQFF
TRBJ1-5	TRBV19	.	.	TGTGCCAGTAGCCCCGGGACGGAAAACTATCAGCCCCAGCATTTT	CASSPGTENYQPQHF
TRBJ2-7	TRBV27	.	many	TGTGCCAGCAGAGCGTACGGGGACTACGAGCAGTACTTC	CASRAYGDYEQYF
TRBJ2-5	TRBV12-5	TRBD2	.	TGTGCTAGTGGGGTGCAGGGACTAGTAGAGACCCAGTACTTC	CASGVQGLVETQYF
TRBJ1-4	TRBV18	.	.	TGTGCCAGCTCACCCCGAGGGACTGACGAAAAACTGTTTTTT	CASSPRGTDEKLFF
TRBJ2-7	TRBV7-2	TRBD2	many	TGTGCCAGCAGCTTAAAGGGTCGGGCGGGAGAAACCTACGAGCAGTACTTC	CASSLKGRAGETYEQYF
TRBJ2-7	TRBV14	.	few	TGTGCCAGCAGCCAAGATAGGAGCGAGCAGTACTTC	CASSQDRSEQYF
TRBJ2-5	TRBV6-1	.	.	TGTGCCAGCCGATACCGACCGGTCCCGGAGACCCAGTACTTC	CASRYRPVPETQYF